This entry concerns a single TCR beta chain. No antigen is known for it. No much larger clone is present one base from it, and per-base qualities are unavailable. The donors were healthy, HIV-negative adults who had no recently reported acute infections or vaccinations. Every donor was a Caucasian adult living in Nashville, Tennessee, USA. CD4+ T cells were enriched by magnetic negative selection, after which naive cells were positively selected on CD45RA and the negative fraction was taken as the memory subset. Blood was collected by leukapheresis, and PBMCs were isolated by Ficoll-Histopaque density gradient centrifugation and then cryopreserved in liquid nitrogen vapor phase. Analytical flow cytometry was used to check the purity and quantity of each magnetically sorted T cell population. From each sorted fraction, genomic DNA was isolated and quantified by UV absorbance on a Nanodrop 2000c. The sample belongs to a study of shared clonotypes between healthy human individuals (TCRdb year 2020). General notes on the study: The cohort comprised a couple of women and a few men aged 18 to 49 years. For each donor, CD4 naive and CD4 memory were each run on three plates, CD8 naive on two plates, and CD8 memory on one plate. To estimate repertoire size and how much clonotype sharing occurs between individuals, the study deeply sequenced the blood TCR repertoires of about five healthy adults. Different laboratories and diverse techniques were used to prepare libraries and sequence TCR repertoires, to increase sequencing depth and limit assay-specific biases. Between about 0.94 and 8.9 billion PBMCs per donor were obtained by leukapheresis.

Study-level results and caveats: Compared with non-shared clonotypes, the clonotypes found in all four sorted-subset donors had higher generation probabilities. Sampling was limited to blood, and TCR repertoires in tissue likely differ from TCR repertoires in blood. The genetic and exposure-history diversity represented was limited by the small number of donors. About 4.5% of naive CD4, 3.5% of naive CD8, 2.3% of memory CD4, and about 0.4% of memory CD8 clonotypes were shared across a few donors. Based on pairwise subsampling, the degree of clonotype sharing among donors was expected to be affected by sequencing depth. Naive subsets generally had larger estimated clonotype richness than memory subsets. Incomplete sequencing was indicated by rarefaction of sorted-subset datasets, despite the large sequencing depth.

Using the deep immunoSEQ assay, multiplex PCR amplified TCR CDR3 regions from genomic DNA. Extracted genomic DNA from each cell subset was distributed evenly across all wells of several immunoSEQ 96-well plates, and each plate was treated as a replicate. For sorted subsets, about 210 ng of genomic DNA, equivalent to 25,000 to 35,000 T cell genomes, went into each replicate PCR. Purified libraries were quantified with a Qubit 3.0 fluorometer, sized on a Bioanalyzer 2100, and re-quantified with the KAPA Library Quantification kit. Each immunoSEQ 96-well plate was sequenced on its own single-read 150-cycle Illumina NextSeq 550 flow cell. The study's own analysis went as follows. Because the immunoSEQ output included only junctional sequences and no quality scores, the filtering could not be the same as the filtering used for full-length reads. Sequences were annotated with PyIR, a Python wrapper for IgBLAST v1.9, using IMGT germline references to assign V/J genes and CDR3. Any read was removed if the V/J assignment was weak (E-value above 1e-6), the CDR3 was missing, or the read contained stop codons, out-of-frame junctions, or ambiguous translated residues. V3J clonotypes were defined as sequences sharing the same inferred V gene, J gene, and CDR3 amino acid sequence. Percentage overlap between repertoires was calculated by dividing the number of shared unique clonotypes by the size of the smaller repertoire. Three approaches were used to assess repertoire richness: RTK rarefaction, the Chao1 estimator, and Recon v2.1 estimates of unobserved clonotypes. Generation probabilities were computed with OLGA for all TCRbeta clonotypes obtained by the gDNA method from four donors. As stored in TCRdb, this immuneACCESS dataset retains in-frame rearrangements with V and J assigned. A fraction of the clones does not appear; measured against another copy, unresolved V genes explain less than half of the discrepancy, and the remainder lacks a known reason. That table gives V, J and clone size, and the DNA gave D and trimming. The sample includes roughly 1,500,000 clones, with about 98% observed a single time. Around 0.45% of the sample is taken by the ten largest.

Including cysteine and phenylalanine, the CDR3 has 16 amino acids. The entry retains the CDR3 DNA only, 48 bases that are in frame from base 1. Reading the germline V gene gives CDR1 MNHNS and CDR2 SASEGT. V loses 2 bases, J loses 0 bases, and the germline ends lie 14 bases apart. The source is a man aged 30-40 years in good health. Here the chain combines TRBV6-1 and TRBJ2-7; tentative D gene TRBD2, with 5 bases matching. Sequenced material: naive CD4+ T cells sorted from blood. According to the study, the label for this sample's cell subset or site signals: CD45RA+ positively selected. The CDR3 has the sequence CASSENVPGSSYEQYF. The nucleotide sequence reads TGTGCCAGCAGTGAAAACGTTCCGGGGAGCTCCTACGAGCAGTACTTC.